The sequence of this T cell receptor beta chain was determined in a study of T cell responses to AZD1222 COVID-19 vaccine. Study-wide context: It was second doses at about 4 or about 12 weeks that were pooled.

Concerning this clone itself: The antigen is not known.

CDR1 is ENHRY, CDR2 SYGVKD, per germline. This CDR3 has 16 amino acids. V dropped 3 bases and J dropped 0 bases, with 13 bases sitting between them. Libraries were prepared by immunoSEQ multiplex PCR; TCRdb keeps only in-frame clonotypes and omits some of them. Here the sample spans about 140,000 clones, about 93% being singletons. Findings of the study overall: Nearly half of spike-specific TCRs reportedly go after variant regions that carry no mutations. Repertoires were obtained solely post-peak T cell response.

The source is an adult in good health. This sample comprised peripheral blood, obtained on day 0 of AZD1222 vaccination. This chain uses TRBV10-3 with TRBJ2-3; D tentatively fits TRBD1 or TRBD2 (5 bases each). The chain's CDR3 is CAISDFVGASTDTQYF. The DNA of the CDR3 is TGTGCCATCAGTGACTTCGTCGGGGCGAGCACAGATACGCAGTATTTT.